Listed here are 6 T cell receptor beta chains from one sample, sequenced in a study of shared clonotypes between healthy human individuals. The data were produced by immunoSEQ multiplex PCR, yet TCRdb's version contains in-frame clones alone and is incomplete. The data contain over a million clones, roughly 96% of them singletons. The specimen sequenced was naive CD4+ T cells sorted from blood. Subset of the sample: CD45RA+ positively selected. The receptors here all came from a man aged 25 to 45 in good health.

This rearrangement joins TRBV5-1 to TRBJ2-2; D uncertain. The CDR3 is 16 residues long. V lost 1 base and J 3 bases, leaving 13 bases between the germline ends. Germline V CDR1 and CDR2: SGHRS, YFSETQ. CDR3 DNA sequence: TGCGCCAGCAGCTTGCCAACCCCCTCCGACACCGGGGAGCTGTTTTTT. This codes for CASSLPTPSDTGELFF.

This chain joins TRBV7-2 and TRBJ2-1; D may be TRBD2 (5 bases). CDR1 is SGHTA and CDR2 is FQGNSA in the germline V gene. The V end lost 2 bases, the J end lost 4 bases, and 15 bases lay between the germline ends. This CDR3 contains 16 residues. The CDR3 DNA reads TGTGCCAGCAGCTTAAACTCGGCTAGCCGGTACAATGAGCAGTTCTTC. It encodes CASSLNSASRYNEQFF.

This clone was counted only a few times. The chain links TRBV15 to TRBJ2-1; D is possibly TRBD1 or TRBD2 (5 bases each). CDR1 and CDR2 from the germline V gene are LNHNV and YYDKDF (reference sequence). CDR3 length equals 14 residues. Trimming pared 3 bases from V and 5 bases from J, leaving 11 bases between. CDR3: CATSSKRGDNEQFF. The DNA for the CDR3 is TGTGCCACCAGCAGTAAGAGGGGTGACAATGAGCAGTTCTTC.

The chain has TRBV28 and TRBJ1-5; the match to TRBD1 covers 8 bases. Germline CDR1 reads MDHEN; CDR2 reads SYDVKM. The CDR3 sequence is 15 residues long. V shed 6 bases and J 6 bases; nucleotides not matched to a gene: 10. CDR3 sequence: CASSPDRGRRQPQHF. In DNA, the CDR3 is TGTGCCAGCAGCCCAGACAGGGGCCGACGTCAGCCCCAGCATTTT.

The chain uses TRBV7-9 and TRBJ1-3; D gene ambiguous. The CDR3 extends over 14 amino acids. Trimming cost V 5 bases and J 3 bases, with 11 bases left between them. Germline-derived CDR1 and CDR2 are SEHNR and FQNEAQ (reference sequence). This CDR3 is CASSPMTGGNTIYF. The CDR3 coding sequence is TGTGCCAGCAGCCCTATGACTGGTGGAAACACCATATATTTT.

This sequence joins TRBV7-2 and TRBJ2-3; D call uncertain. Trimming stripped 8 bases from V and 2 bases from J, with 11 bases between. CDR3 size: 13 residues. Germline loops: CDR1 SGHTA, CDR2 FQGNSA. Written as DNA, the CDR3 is TGTGCCAGCGCTGAACAATACACAGATACGCAGTATTTT. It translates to CASAEQYTDTQYF.